The 8 T cell receptor beta chains listed next were all sequenced from one sample in a study of blood T cell repertoires in COVID-19. Using immunoSEQ multiplex PCR, the repertoire was profiled, and TCRdb retains in-frame clones only, with some absent. This table has roughly 97,000 clones, 82% appearing once. Sequencing was performed on peripheral blood. The receptor set was obtained from a man in his sixties or seventies with acute or convalescent COVID-19.

This sequence joins TRBV14 and TRBJ2-7; 11 bases are shared with TRBD1. Germline values: CDR1 SGHDN, CDR2 FVKESK. The junction had 4 bases not matched to a gene; V was cut back by 7 bases and J by 2 bases. This CDR3 region has 14 residues. CDR3 residues: CASKRDRGTYEQYF. The CDR3 DNA reads as TGTGCCAGCAAAAGGGACAGGGGGACCTACGAGCAGTACTTC.

The rearrangement joins TRBV11-1 to TRBJ1-3; D ambiguous. V lost 5 bases and J lost 0, with 14 bases in between. From germline, CDR1 is SGHAT and CDR2 FQDESV (reference sequence). The CDR3 consists of 16 residues. In DNA form, the CDR3 reads TGTGCCAGCAGCCTCGTTTGGGCTACCTCTGGAAACACCATATATTTT. Translation: CASSLVWATSGNTIYF.

The V and J genes are TRBV12-1 and TRBJ1-5; TRBD1, the D gene given by the table, was not confirmed from the DNA. TRBV12-1 is a pseudogene. The length of the CDR3 is 16 residues. The CDR3 here is CASSFGGATGTQPQHF. The CDR3 DNA follows: TGTGCCAGCAGCTTTGGTGGTGCGACAGGGACTCAGCCCCAGCATTTT.

This clone was picked up a small number of times. The rearrangement links TRBV30 to TRBJ1-3; TRBD1 aligns across 9 bases. The CDR3 totals 16 residues. The J segment lost 0 bases and the V segment lost 0 bases, leaving 3 bases of the junction unmatched. CDR1 GTSNPN and CDR2 SVGIG come from the germline V gene (reference sequence). The CDR3 DNA reads TGTGCCTGGAGTGTAACAGGGGGCGTCTCTGGAAACACCATATATTTT. As protein: CAWSVTGGVSGNTIYF.

This sequence joins TRBV6-2 or TRBV6-3 and TRBJ2-2, with 12 bases lining up with TRBD2. V was clipped by 4 bases and J by 0 bases; unmatched bases: 3. The CDR3 covers 17 residues. Per the germline V gene, CDR1 is MNHEY and CDR2 is SVGEGT. CDR3 nucleotide sequence: TGTGCCAGCAGTTTGACTAGCGGGAGCCCGAACACCGGGGAGCTGTTTTTT. This gives the protein CASSLTSGSPNTGELFF.

This chain joins TRBV5-1 and TRBJ1-1; no firm D call. The V end was cut by 4 bases, the J end by 3 bases, with 10 bases between. The CDR3 extends over 13 amino acids. Germline V gene data show CDR1 as SGHRS and CDR2 as YFSETQ. The DNA for the CDR3 is TGCGCCAGCAGCCCAACACAATACACTGAAGCTTTCTTT. Its translation: CASSPTQYTEAFF.

This clone was seen once. This sequence joins TRBV6-1 and TRBJ2-1; TRBD2 matches 13 bases. CDR1 is MNHNS and CDR2 is SASEGT in the germline V gene. The CDR3 extends over 15 amino acids. V was clipped by 3 bases and J by 12 bases; unmatched bases: 8. As DNA, the CDR3 is TGTGCCAGCAGTGACCGGACTAGCGGGAGTATCTTGCAGTTCTTC. Encoded protein: CASSDRTSGSILQFF.

Concerning this clone itself: Distinct nucleotide sequences in the sample also encode this CDR3. V gene TRBV11-1 combines with J gene TRBJ2-5; possible D gene TRBD2, 5 bases. This CDR3 spans 15 amino acids. CDR1 SGHAT and CDR2 FQDESV come from the germline V gene (reference sequence). V shed 5 bases and J shed 4 bases, with 17 bases lying between them. This chain's CDR3 is CASSLFVLVGETQYF. CDR3 in DNA: TGTGCCAGCAGCCTATTTGTACTAGTCGGAGAGACCCAGTACTTC.